This T cell receptor (beta chain) was profiled in a study of T-cell reconstitution after alpha-beta-depleted transplantation in children. Unique molecular identifiers were built into the TCRbeta library. MiXCR was run by TCRdb on the PCR reads, yielding one entry per CDR3 protein. The table lists 500,000 or so distinct CDR3 sequences, roughly 33% of them singletons. Trimming stripped 3 bases from V and 0 bases from J, with 12 bases between. The length of the CDR3 is 16 residues. Material: PBMCs from the stem cell graft donor, obtained from the stem cell graft. This receptor was identified in a human donor who donated a stem cell graft to a child with aplastic anemia. This rearrangement joins TRBV12-3 or TRBV12-4 to TRBJ1-5; weak D call: TRBD1 (5 bases). The CDR3 DNA reads TGTGCCAGCAGTTTTCGGGGCCACAATAGCAATCAGCCCCAGCATTTT. This translates into CASSFRGHNSNQPQHF.